The 2 T cell receptor beta chains reported below all come from one sample, sequenced in a study of shared clonotypes between healthy human individuals. Profiling relied on immunoSEQ multiplex PCR, and the TCRdb table lists in-frame clones only, not all of them. The sample has under 650,000 clones; 90% to 97% are singletons. Sequenced input: naive CD4+ T cells sorted from blood. Noted subset: CD45RA+ positively selected. These receptors came from a woman between 25 and 40 years old in good health.

The chain links TRBV18 to TRBJ2-1; D is possibly TRBD2 (5 bases). V was clipped by 1 base and J by 0 bases, with 7 bases between them. CDR1 and CDR2 (germline): KGHSH, LQKENI. The CDR3 length is 15 residues. CDR3 region: CASSPLEGSYNEQFF. The CDR3 DNA reads TGTGCCAGCTCACCACTCGAGGGCTCCTACAATGAGCAGTTCTTC.

The rearrangement joins TRBV28 to TRBJ1-2; D is unclear. The CDR3 has 13 amino acids. V lost 2 bases to trimming and J lost 4 bases, with 8 bases between them. Germline V CDR1 and CDR2: MDHEN, SYDVKM. DNA for the CDR3: TGTGCCAGCAGTTTAATCCCCGGCTATGGCTACACCTTC. Encoded protein: CASSLIPGYGYTF.